This T cell receptor (beta chain) was sequenced for a study of control samples from healthy donors and cancer patients. TCRdb's table, derived via immunoSEQ multiplex PCR, lists solely in-frame clones and lacks some. The table records some 120,000 clones, 88% of them present only once. Looked up from germline, CDR1 is SGHRS and CDR2 is YFSETQ. Trimming stripped 4 bases from V and 10 bases from J, with 18 bases between. The CDR3 consists of 14 residues. Sequencing was carried out using blood. V and J are TRBV5-1 and TRBJ2-4; D may be TRBD1 (6 bases). This clonotype originated in a woman aged 70-85 years in good health. The CDR3: CASSLQGSKGIQYF. The CDR3 DNA is TGCGCCAGCAGCCTACAGGGTTCTAAGGGGATTCAGTACTTC. The full variable domain, its missing parts supplied by reference TRBV5-1 and TRBJ2-4, is KAGVTQTPRYLIKTRGQQVTLSCSPISGHRSVSWYQQTPGQGLQFLFEYFSETQRNKGNFPGRFSGRQFSNSRSEMNVSTLELGDSALYLCASSLQGSKGIQYFGAGTRLSVL.